This T cell receptor beta chain stems from a study of blood T cell repertoires in COVID-19 (dated by TCRdb to about 2020). Some background on the complete study: Samples from collaborators originated in the United States, Italy and Spain and spanned both the acute and convalescent phases of COVID-19. The material from the prospective study consisted of cDNA or gDNA derived from T cells, B-cell-depleted T cells, or PBMCs. Subjects who had been exposed to COVID-19, were actively infected with it, or had recovered from it provided the deeply sampled blood TCRbeta repertoires that made up the dataset. The repertoires were released in a freely available public database intended as a resource for research on the immune response to SARS-CoV-2. Samples were obtained from the ongoing ImmuneRACE study (first 160 participants) and from over a thousand subjects provided by 6 global collaborators. The sample metadata nearly always contained a de-identified subject ID, COVID-19 status, age in years and sex. Where available, HLA class I and class II types were taken from metadata supplied by the sample provider and were not determined by assay-based typing.

What the authors observed across the whole study: The quantity of clinical and demographic metadata differed by source and by participant and was supplied without curation.

This clone was counted only a few times. Its antigen remains unidentified. No base quality values were provided; no much bigger clone lies one nucleotide off. Each collaborating institution followed its own protocols to collect whole blood in K2EDTA tubes. For TCRbeta analysis, collaborator samples were shipped as frozen whole blood, as isolated PBMCs, or as DNA extracted from either sample type. TCRbeta CDR3 regions were amplified from genomic DNA by means of the immunoSEQ Assay, a bias-controlled multiplex PCR. The authors processed their data as follows. Within the assay, amplification of reference gene primers was used to estimate how many nucleated cells each sample contained. Sequence reads were collapsed and filtered to measure the absolute abundance of every unique TCRbeta CDR3 rearrangement. For each sample, productive Simpson clonality was calculated as the square root of Simpson's diversity index over productive rearrangements. Entries here come from immuneACCESS through TCRdb and include only in-frame sequences with V and J called. Some clones fail to appear in such tables; in the studies checked, an unresolved V gene covers under half of the shortfall, and the cause of the remainder is unknown. The V and J calls and the clone size are those of that table, but D and trimming were determined from the DNA. The sample table holds some 89,000 clones, of which about nine tenths were seen once. The ten largest clones take up about 2% of the sample.

In the germline V gene (reference sequence), CDR1 corresponds to MNHEY and CDR2 to SMNVEV. The CDR3 runs 16 residues from the cysteine to the phenylalanine. The only DNA kept is the CDR3, 48 bases in frame from the first base. Germline trimming amounts to 4 bases on V and 3 bases on J, with 6 as the count of junction bases outside the gene matches. The rearranged segments are TRBV27 and TRBJ2-7; 13 junctional bases match TRBD2. The sample consisted of peripheral blood. This sequence was found in a middle-aged man with acute or convalescent COVID-19. The sequenced DNA: TGTGCCAGCAGTTCCTGGGGGACTAGCGGGAACTACGAGCAGTACTTC. Translated, this is CASSSWGTSGNYEQYF.